This T cell receptor beta chain was recovered during a study of T cells in Graves' hyperthyroidism and ophthalmopathy. In this sample, this clonotype turned up a few times. This CDR3 has 15 amino acids. Germline CDR1 and CDR2: SGHTS and YDEGEE. Trimming stripped 1 base from V and 1 base from J, with 11 bases between. RNA transcripts yielded amplified TCR beta CDR3 regions. The HTBI primer set served for first-round RT-PCR of the TCR CDR3. TCRdb processed the multiplex PCR reads anew with MiXCR; each CDR3 protein has one entry. The table shows nearly 600,000 distinct CDR3 sequences, with over 12% occurring only once.

The sequence derives from a woman aged 18-29 years with Graves' ophthalmopathy. Material: blood. This chain links TRBV5-8 with TRBJ2-5; tentative D call: TRBD1 (5 bases). The CDR3 sequence: CASSLRRQFQETQYF. The CDR3 nucleotides are TGTGCCAGCAGCTTGCGCCGACAGTTCCAAGAGACCCAGTACTTC. The full variable domain, with the rest looked up from reference TRBV5-8 and TRBJ2-5, is EAGVTQSPTHLIKTRGQQATLRCSPISGHTSVYWYQQALGLGLQFLLWYDEGEERNRGNFPPRFSGRQFPNYSSELNVNALELEDSALYLCASSLRRQFQETQYFGPGTRLLVL.